This TCR beta chain appears in the sequencing data of a study of blood T cell repertoires in COVID-19. The CDR3 has 14 residues. The germline V gene encodes CDR1 MNHEY and CDR2 SMNVEV (reference sequence). Trimming took 0 bases from V and 5 from J, leaving 10 bases between them. In the study's own analysis: Reference gene primer amplification gave estimated nucleated cell counts. The protocol was immunoSEQ multiplex PCR, while the TCRdb copy is restricted to in-frame clones and leaves out a portion. V and J calls plus clone size are reproduced from that table; the DNA served to infer D and trimming. The table has over 55,000 clones, around 90% seen once; the top ten hold nearly 8.5%.

Sequenced: peripheral blood. This TCR derives from a human donor in a cohort sampled during active COVID-19. J is TRBJ1-2 and V is TRBV27; unclear D gene. CDR3 DNA sequence: TGTGCCAGCAGTTTATCACCGAGCGGGTATGGCTACACCTTC. This encodes CASSLSPSGYGYTF.